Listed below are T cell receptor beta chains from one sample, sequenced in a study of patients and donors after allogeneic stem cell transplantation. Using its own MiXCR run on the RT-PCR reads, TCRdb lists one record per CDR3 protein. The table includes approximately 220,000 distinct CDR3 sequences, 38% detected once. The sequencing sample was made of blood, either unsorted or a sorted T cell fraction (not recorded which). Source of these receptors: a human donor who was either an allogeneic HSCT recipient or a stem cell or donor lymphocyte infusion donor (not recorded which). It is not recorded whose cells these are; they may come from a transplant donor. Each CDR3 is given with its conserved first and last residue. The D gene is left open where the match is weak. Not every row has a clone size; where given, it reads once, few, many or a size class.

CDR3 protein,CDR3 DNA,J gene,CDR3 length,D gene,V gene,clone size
CASTPGRLNTEAFF,TGTGCCAGCACCCCGGGACGGCTGAACACTGAAGCTTTCTTT,TRBJ1-1,14,-,TRBV28,-
CASSLGGVGTEAFF,TGTGCCAGCAGCTTAGGGGGGGTTGGAACTGAAGCTTTCTTT,TRBJ1-1,14,-,TRBV11-2,few
CASNPGFLTDTQYF,TGTGCCAGCAACCCAGGGTTCCTCACAGATACGCAGTATTTT,TRBJ2-3,14,-,TRBV14,few
CASTIRDRGFEQFF,TGTGCCAGCACCATCCGGGACAGGGGATTTGAGCAGTTCTTC,TRBJ2-1,14,TRBD1,TRBV28,-
CATEQGTAGEQYF,TGTGCCACGGAGCAAGGGACTGCCGGCGAGCAGTACTTC,TRBJ2-7,13,-,TRBV6-2/TRBV6-3,-
CASSPAPDIFNQPQHF,TGTGCCAGCAGTCCAGCCCCGGACATATTCAATCAGCCCCAGCATTTT,TRBJ1-5,16,-,TRBV27,-
CASSLGVAFPSPLHF,TGTGCCAGCAGTCTAGGGGTGGCGTTTCCTTCACCCCTCCACTTT,TRBJ1-6,15,-,TRBV11-2,-
CSVTTGTGELFF,TGCAGTGTAACAACAGGGACCGGGGAGCTGTTTTTT,TRBJ2-2,12,-,TRBV20-1,-
CSARDRTGGDGYTF,TGCAGTGCTAGAGATCGGACAGGGGGCGATGGCTACACCTTC,TRBJ1-2,14,TRBD1,TRBV20-1,-
CAWSVRGRNTEAFF,TGTGCCTGGAGTGTACGGGGGAGGAACACTGAAGCTTTCTTT,TRBJ1-1,14,-,TRBV30,-
CSARDRDRAYNEQFF,TGCAGTGCTAGAGACAGGGACAGGGCCTACAATGAGCAGTTCTTC,TRBJ2-1,15,TRBD1,TRBV20-1,-
CASSQQTGTGGDSPLHF,TGCGCCAGCAGCCAGCAAACCGGGACAGGGGGTGATTCACCCCTCCACTTT,TRBJ1-6,17,TRBD1,TRBV5-1,few
CATAKNFGQIKSPLHF,TGTGCCACCGCGAAGAACTTTGGACAGATTAAGTCACCCCTCCACTTT,TRBJ1-6,16,-,TRBV10-3,many
CASSRGQDYGYTF,TGTGCCAGCAGTCGCGGACAGGACTATGGCTACACCTTC,TRBJ1-2,13,TRBD1,TRBV28,-
CASRGTGLSNQPQHF,TGTGCCAGCAGGGGGACAGGGCTTAGCAATCAGCCCCAGCATTTT,TRBJ1-5,15,TRBD1,TRBV2,-
CSARVTSNQPQHF,TGCAGTGCTAGAGTCACGAGCAATCAGCCCCAGCATTTT,TRBJ1-5,13,-,TRBV20-1,-
CASSLSWTQNTEAFF,TGTGCCAGCAGTTTATCGTGGACCCAGAACACTGAAGCTTTCTTT,TRBJ1-1,15,-,TRBV12-3/TRBV12-4,few
CASSPRINYGYTF,TGTGCCAGCAGCCCAAGGATCAACTATGGCTACACCTTC,TRBJ1-2,13,-,TRBV6-5,-
CASSARGQGRYGYTF,TGTGCCAGCAGTGCCCGGGGACAGGGGAGGTATGGCTACACCTTC,TRBJ1-2,15,TRBD1,TRBV6-1,-